Sequencing of this TCR beta chain was carried out in a study of shared T cell receptors in the human thymus. The method was immunoSEQ multiplex PCR; TCRdb's version includes in-frame clones alone and lacks a portion of them. Of over 450,000 clones in the sample, 78% were seen once. This clone was counted only a few times. The germline V gene encodes CDR1 LGHNA and CDR2 YSLEER. This CDR3 spans 13 amino acids. Trimming at V came to 4 bases and at J to 3 bases, leaving 3 bases not matched to a gene. The sample was also linked to a second study, of human thymus T cells.

The receptor's source is a boy younger than two with a congenital heart defect. The V call is TRBV4-3, the J call TRBJ2-7; 7 bases map to TRBD2. Sequencing used thymocytes. This chain's CDR3 is CASSPPGGYEQYF. In DNA form, the CDR3 reads TGCGCCAGCAGCCCCCCGGGGGGCTACGAGCAGTACTTC.